This T cell receptor beta chain derives from a study of glioma-infiltrating T cells. This clonotype was observed at least ten times. Its antigen is currently unknown. Germline V CDR1 and CDR2: KGHSH, LQKENI. Trimming removed 7 bases at V and 2 bases at J, with 10 bases between. This CDR3 spans 13 amino acids. Amplification of TCR alpha and beta CDR3 regions from RNA used iRepertoire nested multiplex PCR. TCRdb ran MiXCR on the multiplex PCR reads and lists one entry per CDR3 protein. There are about 110,000 distinct CDR3 sequences in the sample; 20% to 30% occur only once, and around a third lies in the top ten. Findings and limits, study-wide: Gliomas, especially low-grade, showed above-expected tissue-blood divergence; non-neoplastic patients showed below.

The chain uses TRBV18 and TRBJ2-3; TRBD1 or TRBD2 may be the D gene (5 bases each). The receptor's source is a human donor with low-grade glioma or glioblastoma, undergoing nonglioma brain surgery, or in good health (not recorded which). Sequencing was done on a sample of glioma tissue, nonneoplastic brain tissue, or PBMCs (not recorded which). The CDR3 DNA is TGTGCCAGCTTCGGGGCATTCACAGATACGCAGTATTTT. This gives the protein CASFGAFTDTQYF.